A selection of T cell receptor beta chains follows, all from one sample in a study of T cells in Graves' hyperthyroidism and ophthalmopathy. TCRdb fed the multiplex PCR reads into MiXCR, producing one record per CDR3 protein. The top ten hold about a sixth of the sample, which has about 350,000 distinct CDR3 sequences, 15% to 20% seen once. Material for sequencing was blood. All receptors come from a woman between 40 and 55 years old with Graves' ophthalmopathy. CDR3s include the opening cysteine and the closing phenylalanine or tryptophan. The D gene is left open where the match is weak. Clone sizes are given selectively: once, few, many, or a class where the clone is expanded.

cdr3_aa,cdr3_nt,clone_size,d_call,j_call,v_call,cdr3_length
CASSPWTGNQPQHF,TGTGCCAGCAGTCCCTGGACGGGCAATCAGCCCCAGCATTTT,many,NA,TRBJ1-5,TRBV6-1,14
CASSGSFGREYEQYF,TGTGCCAGCAGTGGATCTTTCGGCAGGGAGTACGAGCAGTACTTC,many,NA,TRBJ2-7,TRBV28,15
CASSYLGLAGPEYEQYF,TGTGCCAGCAGTTACTTGGGACTAGCGGGACCGGAATACGAGCAGTACTTC,many,TRBD2,TRBJ2-7,TRBV6-2/TRBV6-3,17
CASGSPTEAFF,TGTGCTAGTGGCTCTCCCACTGAAGCTTTCTTT,NA,NA,TRBJ1-1,TRBV12-5,11
CASSFRDSQETQYF,TGTGCCAGCAGTTTCCGGGACAGCCAAGAGACCCAGTACTTC,many,TRBD1,TRBJ2-5,TRBV12-3/TRBV12-4,14
CSAPDGGDYEQYF,TGCAGTGCGCCCGACGGAGGAGACTACGAGCAGTACTTC,many,NA,TRBJ2-7,TRBV20-1,13
CAGSNTGELFF,TGTGCCGGTTCGAACACCGGGGAGCTGTTTTTT,many,NA,TRBJ2-2,TRBV6-2/TRBV6-3,11
CASSETDPQYF,TGTGCCAGCAGTGAGACGGACCCCCAGTACTTC,many,NA,TRBJ2-5,TRBV6-1,11
CATVGLAGTGELFF,TGTGCCACGGTTGGACTAGCGGGAACCGGGGAGCTGTTTTTT,many,TRBD2,TRBJ2-2,TRBV10-3,14
CAWSSGVNEAFF,TGTGCCTGGAGTTCAGGGGTAAATGAAGCTTTCTTT,many,NA,TRBJ1-1,TRBV30,12
CASSEGTGEHTEAFF,TGTGCCAGCAGTGAAGGGACAGGGGAACACACTGAAGCTTTCTTT,once,TRBD1,TRBJ1-1,TRBV6-1,15
CSARFSGRGGETQYF,TGCAGTGCTAGGTTCAGCGGGAGGGGAGGGGAGACCCAGTACTTC,many,TRBD2,TRBJ2-5,TRBV20-1,15
CSVRQGGETQYF,TGCAGCGTGCGACAGGGTGGAGAGACCCAGTACTTC,NA,TRBD1,TRBJ2-5,TRBV29-1,12
CASSERRGAYGYTF,TGCGCCAGCAGTGAGCGACGGGGGGCTTATGGCTACACCTTC,many,NA,TRBJ1-2,TRBV10-2,14
CSVSGLAGGDGTQYF,TGCAGCGTCTCCGGACTAGCGGGAGGCGACGGGACGCAGTACTTC,many,TRBD2,TRBJ2-7,TRBV29-1,15
CSVEGRGKGYTF,TGCAGTGTTGAAGGTCGTGGCAAAGGCTACACCTTC,NA,NA,TRBJ1-2,TRBV20-1,12
CAWAHPTGQGSYEQYF,TGTGCCTGGGCTCACCCCACGGGACAGGGCTCCTACGAGCAGTACTTC,many,TRBD1,TRBJ2-7,TRBV30,16
CASSLFSRTNPETQYF,TGTGCCAGCAGCTTATTCTCTCGGACTAACCCAGAGACCCAGTACTTC,NA,NA,TRBJ2-5,TRBV7-2,16
CASNKIGANVLTF,TGTGCCAGCAACAAAATTGGGGCCAACGTCCTGACTTTC,NA,NA,TRBJ2-6,TRBV2,13
CASTLNRYTEAFF,TGTGCCAGCACCCTAAACAGGTACACTGAAGCTTTCTTT,NA,NA,TRBJ1-1,TRBV27,13
CASSFRDRGPRYSGNTIYF,TGTGCCAGCAGTTTTCGGGACAGGGGTCCCCGCTACTCTGGAAACACCATATATTTT,many,TRBD1,TRBJ1-3,TRBV12-3/TRBV12-4,19
CASSQVPEGTGLREQYF,TGCGCCAGCAGCCAAGTTCCTGAGGGGACAGGGTTACGCGAGCAGTACTTC,many,TRBD1,TRBJ2-7,TRBV4-1,17
CASRDRGGSNQPQHF,TGTGCCAGCCGGGACAGGGGAGGGAGCAATCAGCCCCAGCATTTT,many,TRBD1,TRBJ1-5,TRBV19,15
CASGRTGVDSGYTF,TGTGCCAGCGGCCGGACAGGGGTTGATAGCGGCTACACCTTC,many,TRBD1,TRBJ1-2,TRBV12-3/TRBV12-4,14
CASRAVEDGYTF,TGTGCCAGCAGGGCAGTGGAAGATGGCTACACCTTC,many,NA,TRBJ1-2,TRBV9,12
CASSDHIPGKTQYF,TGCGCCAGCAGTGACCATATCCCCGGGAAGACCCAGTACTTC,many,NA,TRBJ2-5,TRBV10-1,14
CASSRKTGGNQETQYF,TGTGCCAGCAGCCGTAAGACAGGGGGTAACCAAGAGACCCAGTACTTC,many,TRBD1,TRBJ2-5,TRBV7-2,16
CATSDQPSDQPQHF,TGTGCCACCAGTGATCAACCTAGCGATCAGCCCCAGCATTTT,many,NA,TRBJ1-5,TRBV24-1,14
CASSLYTTQETQYF,TGTGCCAGCAGTTTATACACCACTCAAGAGACCCAGTACTTC,many,NA,TRBJ2-5,TRBV28,14
CASSYGTSGRAEQYF,TGTGCCAGCAGTTACGGGACTAGCGGGAGGGCCGAGCAGTACTTC,many,TRBD2,TRBJ2-7,TRBV6-5,15
CASAVGGGRGPGSSYEQYF,TGTGCCAGCGCCGTCGGAGGGGGGCGAGGGCCAGGTTCATCGTACGAGCAGTACTTC,many,NA,TRBJ2-7,TRBV6-2/TRBV6-3,19
CAATSGGNTGELFF,TGTGCGGCGACTAGCGGGGGAAACACCGGGGAGCTGTTTTTT,many,TRBD2,TRBJ2-2,TRBV28,14
CSASEDRANYGYTF,TGCAGTGCTTCCGAAGACAGGGCCAACTATGGCTACACCTTC,many,TRBD1,TRBJ1-2,TRBV29-1,14
CASSQDLRTANYGYTF,TGTGCCAGCAGCCAAGATCTTAGGACAGCTAACTATGGCTACACCTTC,many,NA,TRBJ1-2,TRBV4-2,16
CASSSGTGDVQPQHF,TGTGCCAGCAGTTCCGGGACAGGGGATGTTCAGCCCCAGCATTTT,many,TRBD1,TRBJ1-5,TRBV28,15
CASSPPPGGNSGNTIYF,TGTGCCAGCAGCCCACCACCCGGGGGGAACTCTGGAAACACCATATATTTT,many,NA,TRBJ1-3,TRBV28,17
CSAAIRRVTEAFF,TGCAGTGCCGCCATACGGCGGGTCACTGAAGCTTTCTTT,many,NA,TRBJ1-1,TRBV20-1,13
CASSRRTELRETQYF,TGTGCCAGTAGTAGACGGACAGAACTCCGGGAGACCCAGTACTTC,many,NA,TRBJ2-5,TRBV19,15
CASHRQGRSGETQYF,TGTGCCAGCCATCGACAGGGGCGGTCGGGAGAGACCCAGTACTTC,NA,TRBD1,TRBJ2-5,TRBV4-2,15
CSARVGSGGETQYF,TGCAGTGCTAGAGTGGGTTCGGGCGGAGAGACCCAGTACTTC,many,NA,TRBJ2-5,TRBV20-1,14
CAWGQGIYEQYF,TGTGCCTGGGGACAGGGGATCTACGAGCAGTACTTC,many,TRBD1,TRBJ2-7,TRBV30,12
CASLDAQETQYF,TGTGCCAGCCTGGATGCGCAAGAGACCCAGTACTTC,many,NA,TRBJ2-5,TRBV12-3/TRBV12-4,12
CTSRNPPRDGYTF,TGTACCAGCAGGAACCCCCCCCGGGACGGCTACACCTTC,many,NA,TRBJ1-2,TRBV28,13
CASSLTDRFNQPQHF,TGTGCCAGCAGTTTAACGGACAGATTCAATCAGCCCCAGCATTTT,many,NA,TRBJ1-5,TRBV28,15
CSVVLVATEAFF,TGCAGCGTTGTCCTGGTAGCAACTGAAGCTTTCTTT,many,NA,TRBJ1-1,TRBV29-1,12
CASREGGQSGELFF,TGTGCCAGCAGGGAGGGGGGTCAGTCCGGGGAGCTGTTTTTT,many,NA,TRBJ2-2,TRBV12-3/TRBV12-4,14
CASSLAGYNSPLHF,TGTGCCAGCAGTTTAGCAGGCTATAATTCACCCCTCCACTTT,many,NA,TRBJ1-6,TRBV12-3/TRBV12-4,14
CASSPEWQPRGTQYF,TGTGCCAGCTCCCCTGAGTGGCAGCCGAGGGGGACCCAGTACTTC,many,NA,TRBJ2-5,TRBV28,15
CASSQGPGQGTEAFF,TGTGCCAGCAGCCAAGGTCCGGGACAGGGCACTGAAGCTTTCTTT,many,TRBD1,TRBJ1-1,TRBV4-2,15
CASSEALWAGRETQYF,TGTGCCAGCAGTGAAGCGCTTTGGGCAGGGCGCGAGACCCAGTACTTC,NA,NA,TRBJ2-5,TRBV6-1,16
CASSQVPPGREQYF,TGCGCCAGCAGCCAAGTACCCCCAGGGCGGGAGCAGTACTTC,many,NA,TRBJ2-7,TRBV4-1,14
CSAGTNTEAFF,TGCAGTGCCGGTACGAACACTGAAGCTTTCTTT,many,NA,TRBJ1-1,TRBV20-1,11
CASKAGREVDGYTF,TGTGCCAGCAAAGCGGGACGGGAGGTCGATGGCTACACCTTC,many,NA,TRBJ1-2,TRBV4-2,14
CASSLAYGAYEQYF,TGTGCCAGCAGCTTAGCCTACGGAGCTTACGAGCAGTACTTC,many,NA,TRBJ2-7,TRBV11-2,14
CASSRSPGTTEASF,TGTGCCAGCAGCCGGAGCCCAGGGACCACTGAAGCTTCCTTT,few,NA,TRBJ1-1,TRBV5-6,14
CASSSSGSWSGEQYF,TGTGCCAGCAGCTCTAGCGGGAGTTGGTCGGGGGAGCAGTACTTC,many,TRBD2,TRBJ2-7,TRBV7-9,15
CASSALAGSSDTQYF,TGTGCCAGCAGCGCGTTAGCGGGGAGCTCAGATACGCAGTATTTT,NA,TRBD2,TRBJ2-3,TRBV7-8,15
CSVVGQNSYEQYF,TGCAGCGTTGTGGGACAGAATTCCTACGAGCAGTACTTC,many,TRBD1,TRBJ2-7,TRBV29-1,13
CAWDEGNEQYF,TGTGCCTGGGACGAGGGAAACGAGCAGTACTTC,many,NA,TRBJ2-7,TRBV30,11